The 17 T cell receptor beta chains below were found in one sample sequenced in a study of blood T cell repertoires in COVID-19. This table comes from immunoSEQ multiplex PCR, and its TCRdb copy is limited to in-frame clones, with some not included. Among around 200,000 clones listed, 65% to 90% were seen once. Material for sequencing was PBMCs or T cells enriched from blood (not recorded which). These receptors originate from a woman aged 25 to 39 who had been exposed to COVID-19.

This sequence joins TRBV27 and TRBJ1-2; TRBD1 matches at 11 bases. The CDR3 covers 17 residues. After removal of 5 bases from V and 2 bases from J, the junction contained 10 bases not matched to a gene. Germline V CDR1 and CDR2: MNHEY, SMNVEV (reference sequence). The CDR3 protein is CASSPGTGGRRNYGYTF. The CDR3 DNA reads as TGTGCCAGCAGTCCAGGGACAGGGGGTAGGAGGAACTATGGCTACACCTTC.

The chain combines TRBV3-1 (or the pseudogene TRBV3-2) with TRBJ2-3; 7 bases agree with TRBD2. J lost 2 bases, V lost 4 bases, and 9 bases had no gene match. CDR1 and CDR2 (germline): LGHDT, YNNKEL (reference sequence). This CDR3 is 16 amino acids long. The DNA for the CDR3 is TGTGCCAGCAGCCGGGCCGCCGGGACTATCACAGATACGCAGTATTTT. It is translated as CASSRAAGTITDTQYF.

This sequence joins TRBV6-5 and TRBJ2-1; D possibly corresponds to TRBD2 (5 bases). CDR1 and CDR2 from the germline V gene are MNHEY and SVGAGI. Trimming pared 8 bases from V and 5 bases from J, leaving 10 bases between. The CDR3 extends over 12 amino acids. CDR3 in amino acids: CASGEPHNEQFF. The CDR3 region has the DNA TGTGCCAGCGGGGAGCCCCACAATGAGCAGTTCTTC.

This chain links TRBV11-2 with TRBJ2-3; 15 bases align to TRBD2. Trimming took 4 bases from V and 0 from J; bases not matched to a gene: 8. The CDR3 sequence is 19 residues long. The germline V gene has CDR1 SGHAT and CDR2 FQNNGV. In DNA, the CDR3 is TGTGCCAGCAGCTCCTTTGGGACTAGCGGGGGGTTGAGCACAGATACGCAGTATTTT. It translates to CASSSFGTSGGLSTDTQYF.

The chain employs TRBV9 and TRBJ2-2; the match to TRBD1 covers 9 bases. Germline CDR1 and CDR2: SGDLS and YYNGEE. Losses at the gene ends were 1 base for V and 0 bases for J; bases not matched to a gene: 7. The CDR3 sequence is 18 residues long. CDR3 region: CASSVSDRGKANTGELFF. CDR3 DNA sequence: TGTGCCAGCAGCGTATCGGACAGGGGAAAGGCGAACACCGGGGAGCTGTTTTTT.

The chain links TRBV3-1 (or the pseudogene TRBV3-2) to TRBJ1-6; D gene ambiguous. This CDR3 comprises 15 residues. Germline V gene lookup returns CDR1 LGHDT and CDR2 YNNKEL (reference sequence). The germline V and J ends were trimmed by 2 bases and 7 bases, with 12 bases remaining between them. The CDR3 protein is CASSQIKGGNSPLHF. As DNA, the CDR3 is TGTGCCAGCAGCCAAATAAAGGGCGGGAATTCACCCCTCCACTTT.

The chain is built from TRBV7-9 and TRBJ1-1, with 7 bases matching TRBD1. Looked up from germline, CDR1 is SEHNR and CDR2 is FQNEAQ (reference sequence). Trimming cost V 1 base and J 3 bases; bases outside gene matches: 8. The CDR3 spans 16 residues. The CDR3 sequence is CASSLGLGGRDTEAFF. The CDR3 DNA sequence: TGTGCCAGCAGCTTAGGATTAGGGGGCAGGGACACTGAAGCTTTCTTT.

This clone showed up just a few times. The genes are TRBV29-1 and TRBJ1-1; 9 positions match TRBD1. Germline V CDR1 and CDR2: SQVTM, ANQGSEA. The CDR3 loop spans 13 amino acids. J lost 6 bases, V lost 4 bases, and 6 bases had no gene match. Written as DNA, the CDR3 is TGCAGCGTTGGGGGACAGGGTGGGGCTGAAGCTTTCTTT. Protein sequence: CSVGGQGGAEAFF.

The DNA of the CDR3 is TGTGCCAGCAGCCCAAGACAGGGTTCTTCACCCCTCCACTTT. This sequence encodes CASSPRQGSSPLHF. J is TRBJ1-6 and V is TRBV14, with 7 nucleotides matching TRBD1. The length of the CDR3 is 14 residues. V shed 4 bases and J 9 bases; nucleotides not matched to a gene: 6. CDR1 SGHDN and CDR2 FVKESK come from the germline V gene.

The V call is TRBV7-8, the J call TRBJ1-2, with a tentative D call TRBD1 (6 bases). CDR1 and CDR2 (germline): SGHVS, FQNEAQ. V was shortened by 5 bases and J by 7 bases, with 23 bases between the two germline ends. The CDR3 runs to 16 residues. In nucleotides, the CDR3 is TGTGCCAGCAGCCCCTCCGCCGTCAGGGGTGAGGGTGGCTACACCTTC. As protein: CASSPSAVRGEGGYTF. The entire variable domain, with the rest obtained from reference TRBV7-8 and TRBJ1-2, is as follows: GAGVSQSPRYKVAKRGQDVALRCDPISGHVSLFWYQQALGQGPEFLTYFQNEAQLDKSGLPSDRFFAERPEGSVSTLKIQRTQQEDSAVYLCASSPSAVRGEGGYTFGSGTRLTVV.

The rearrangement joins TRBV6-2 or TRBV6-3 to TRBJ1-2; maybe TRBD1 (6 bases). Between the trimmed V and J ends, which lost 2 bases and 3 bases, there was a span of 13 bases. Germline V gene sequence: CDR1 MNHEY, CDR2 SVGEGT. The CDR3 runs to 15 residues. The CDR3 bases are TGTGCCAGCAGTTACCCACCGGGGGGCGACTATGGCTACACCTTC. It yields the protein CASSYPPGGDYGYTF.

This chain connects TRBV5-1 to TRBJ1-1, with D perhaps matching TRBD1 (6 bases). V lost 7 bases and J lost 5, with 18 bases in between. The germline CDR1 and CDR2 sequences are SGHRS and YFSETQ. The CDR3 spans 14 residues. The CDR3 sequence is CASSLYRVETEAFF. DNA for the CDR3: TGCGCCAGCTCATTATACAGGGTGGAGACTGAAGCTTTCTTT.

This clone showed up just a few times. Written as DNA, the CDR3 is TGTGCCAGCAGTGAATTCCAGGGGCCCTACAATGAGCAGTTCTTC. Protein product: CASSEFQGPYNEQFF. The V gene is TRBV2, the J gene TRBJ2-1, with a tentative D call TRBD1 (6 bases). Deletions cut 2 bases from V and 2 bases from J, with 10 bases between. The CDR3 length is 15 residues. Germline V gives CDR1 SNHLY, CDR2 FYNNEI.

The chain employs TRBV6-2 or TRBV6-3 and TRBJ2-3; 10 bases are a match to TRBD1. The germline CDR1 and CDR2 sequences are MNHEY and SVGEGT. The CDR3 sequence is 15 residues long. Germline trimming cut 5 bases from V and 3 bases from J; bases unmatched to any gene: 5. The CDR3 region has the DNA TGTGCCAGCAGTGCATGGGACAGGGGAACAGATACGCAGTATTTT. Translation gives CASSAWDRGTDTQYF.

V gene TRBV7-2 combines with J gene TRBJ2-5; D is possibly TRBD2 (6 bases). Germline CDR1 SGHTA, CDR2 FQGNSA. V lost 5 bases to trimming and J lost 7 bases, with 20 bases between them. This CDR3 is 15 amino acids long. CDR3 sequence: CASSQGGGLRGTQYF. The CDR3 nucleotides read TGTGCCAGCAGCCAGGGTGGGGGACTCCGGGGGACCCAGTACTTC.

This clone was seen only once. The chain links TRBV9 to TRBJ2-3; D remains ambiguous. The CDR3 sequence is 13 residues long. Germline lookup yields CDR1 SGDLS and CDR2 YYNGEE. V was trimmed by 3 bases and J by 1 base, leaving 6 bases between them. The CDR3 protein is CASSERGTDTQYF. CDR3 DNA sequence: TGTGCCAGCAGCGAACGAGGCACAGATACGCAGTATTTT.

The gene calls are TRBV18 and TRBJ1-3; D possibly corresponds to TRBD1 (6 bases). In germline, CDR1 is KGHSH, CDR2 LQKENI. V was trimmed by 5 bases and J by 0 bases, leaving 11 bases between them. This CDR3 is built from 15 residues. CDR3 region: CASSSTGNSGNTIYF. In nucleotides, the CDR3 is TGTGCCAGCTCATCTACAGGGAACTCTGGAAACACCATATATTTT.